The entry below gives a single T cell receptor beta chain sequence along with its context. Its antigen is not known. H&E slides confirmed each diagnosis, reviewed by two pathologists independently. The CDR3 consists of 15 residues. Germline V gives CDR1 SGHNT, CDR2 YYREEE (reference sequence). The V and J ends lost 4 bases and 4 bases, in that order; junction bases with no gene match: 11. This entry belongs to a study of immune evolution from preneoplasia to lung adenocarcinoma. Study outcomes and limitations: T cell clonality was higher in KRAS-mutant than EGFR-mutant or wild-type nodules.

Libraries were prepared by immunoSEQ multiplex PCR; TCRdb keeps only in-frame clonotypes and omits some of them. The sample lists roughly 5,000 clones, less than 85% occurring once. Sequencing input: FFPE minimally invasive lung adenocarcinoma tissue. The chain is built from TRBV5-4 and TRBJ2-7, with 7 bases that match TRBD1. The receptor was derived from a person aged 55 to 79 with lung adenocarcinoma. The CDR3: CASSRTGVTLYEQYF. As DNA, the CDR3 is TGTGCCAGCAGCCGGACAGGAGTAACGTTGTACGAGCAGTACTTC.